Below are 20 T cell receptor beta chains sequenced from a single sample in a study of cytomegalovirus exposure and HLA in healthy donors. The primer mix had 60 Vbeta and 13 Jbeta primers. Profiled with immunoSEQ multiplex PCR; TCRdb holds only in-frame clones, not every one. The table has 85,000 to 130,000 clones, roughly four fifths seen once. Material: PBMCs. These TCRs come from a man aged 50-60 years in good health and CMV-seronegative.

The chain carries TRBV6-6 and TRBJ2-2, with 8 bases identical to TRBD1. CDR1 is MNHNY, CDR2 SVGAGI, per germline (reference sequence). J was trimmed by 5 bases and V by 10 bases; bases with no gene match: 12. The CDR3 consists of 15 residues. The CDR3 nucleotides are TGTGCCACTCCCAATGACAGGGGCATGACCGGGGAGCTGTTTTTT. As protein: CATPNDRGMTGELFF.

The CDR3 coding sequence is TGTGCCAGCAGCCTTCAGACAGGGTCTGTTTCCCAGCATTTT. Amino acids: CASSLQTGSVSQHF. J is TRBJ1-5 and V is TRBV11-2; 7 positions agree with TRBD1. The CDR3 runs 14 residues. J gave up 11 bases and V 5 bases, and 12 bases lay outside the gene matches. The V gene's germline CDR1 is SGHAT and CDR2 FQNNGV.

This chain connects TRBV29-1 to TRBJ1-3; D possibly corresponds to TRBD1 (6 bases). The germline CDR1 and CDR2 sequences are SQVTM and ANQGSEA. There are 12 residues in the CDR3. The V end was cut by 6 bases, the J end by 4 bases, with 10 bases between. The CDR3 DNA reads as TGCAGCGTCATACAGGGAGGAAACACCATATATTTT. Residues: CSVIQGGNTIYF.

In its sample, this clone was seen once. CDR3: CASIRAREGKETQYF. CDR3 sequence (DNA): TGTGCCAGCATCCGCGCTAGGGAGGGAAAAGAGACCCAGTACTTC. The J gene is TRBJ2-5, the V gene TRBV6-6, with 7 nucleotides matching TRBD2. This CDR3 contains 15 residues. In germline, CDR1 is MNHNY, CDR2 SVGAGI (reference sequence). V gave up 7 bases and J gave up 3 bases; unmatched junction bases: 11.

J is TRBJ1-1 and V is TRBV6-1, with D hard to call. V lost 1 base to trimming and J lost 5 bases, with 8 bases between them. Germline CDR1 reads MNHNS; CDR2 reads SASEGT. This CDR3 contains 13 residues. The chain's CDR3 is CASSEGWETEAFF. Here the CDR3 DNA reads TGTGCCAGCAGTGAAGGGTGGGAGACTGAAGCTTTCTTT.

The CDR3 is CAWNMNTEAFF. In DNA, the CDR3 is TGTGCCTGGAATATGAACACTGAAGCTTTCTTT. The V call is TRBV30, the J call TRBJ1-1, with D unclear. Trimming removed 4 bases at V and 0 bases at J, with 3 bases between. The CDR3 is made up of 11 amino acids. Germline V gives CDR1 GTSNPN, CDR2 SVGIG (reference sequence).

V is TRBV11-2 and J is TRBJ2-3; D gene unclear. Between the trimmed V and J ends, which lost 0 bases and 3 bases, there was a span of 7 bases. The CDR3 spans 14 residues. CDR1 is SGHAT, CDR2 FQNNGV, per germline. The CDR3 DNA sequence: TGTGCCAGCAGCTTAGACGGTTTTACAGATACGCAGTATTTT. As protein: CASSLDGFTDTQYF.

This chain links TRBV7-2 with TRBJ1-2, with D uncertain. V shed 1 base and J shed 4 bases, with 13 bases lying between them. CDR1 is SGHTA and CDR2 is FQGNSA in the germline V gene. The CDR3 length is 15 residues. CDR3 sequence reads: CASSLVNSLGYGYTF. The CDR3 DNA reads TGTGCCAGCAGCTTAGTTAACAGCCTGGGCTATGGCTACACCTTC.

This chain links TRBV4-3 with TRBJ1-2; D may be TRBD1 (5 bases). CDR1 is LGHNA, CDR2 YSLEER, per germline. Trimming took off 1 base at V and 7 bases at J, with 16 bases between the two ends. CDR3 length: 15 amino acids. In DNA, the CDR3 is TGCGCCAGCAGCCAAGGTATCAGGGTCTTTCGTGGCTACACCTTC. This encodes CASSQGIRVFRGYTF.

The V gene is TRBV19, the J gene TRBJ2-3, with TRBD2 as a possible D gene (7 bases). CDR1 is LNHDA and CDR2 is SQIVND in the germline V gene (reference sequence). This CDR3 comprises 15 residues. V was shortened by 4 bases and J by 8 bases, with 19 bases between the two germline ends. The CDR3 bases are TGTGCCAGTAGTACGACAGCCCGGGGAGGGGGTACGCAGTATTTT. It codes for CASSTTARGGGTQYF.

This chain links TRBV18 with TRBJ1-2, with D tentatively TRBD1 (6 bases). The length of the CDR3 is 15 residues. CDR1 is KGHSH and CDR2 is LQKENI in the germline V gene. V was trimmed by 2 bases and J by 6 bases, leaving 16 bases between them. The CDR3 DNA reads TGTGCCAGCTCACCAGGACTCTCAGGGGACAATGGCTACACCTTC. It specifies CASSPGLSGDNGYTF.

This clone has just one count. The V gene is TRBV7-9, the J gene TRBJ1-2; D unclear. Trimming left V 2 bases short and J 5 bases short, with 12 bases between. Germline V gene sequence: CDR1 SEHNR, CDR2 FQNEAQ (reference sequence). The CDR3 consists of 14 residues. The CDR3 is CASSLSSPVYGYTF. CDR3 coding DNA: TGTGCCAGCAGCTTATCGAGTCCGGTTTATGGCTACACCTTC.

The rearrangement links TRBV11-2 to TRBJ2-7; maybe TRBD1 (5 bases). CDR1 and CDR2 from the germline V gene are SGHAT and FQNNGV. With 5 bases removed from V and 3 bases from J, the gap between germline ends came to 11 bases. The CDR3 has 13 residues. CDR3 coding DNA: TGTGCCAGCAGCAAAACTGACAGCTACGAGCAGTACGTC. Its translation is CASSKTDSYEQYV.

The V and J genes are TRBV11-2 and TRBJ1-6, with 9 bases matching TRBD1. Trimming took 5 bases from V and 19 from J; bases not matched to a gene: 6. Germline assignment: CDR1 SGHAT and CDR2 FQNNGV. The CDR3 covers 11 residues. The CDR3 loop reads CASSLDRGLHF. CDR3 in DNA: TGTGCCAGCAGCCTCGACAGGGGGTTGCACTTT.

This chain joins TRBV20-1 and TRBJ2-7, with D uncertain. Germline V gene data show CDR1 as DFQATT and CDR2 as SNEGSKA (reference sequence). The CDR3 runs to 11 residues. Trimming took off 5 bases at V and 4 bases at J, with 9 bases between the two ends. In DNA form, the CDR3 reads TGCAGTGCTCGACTTGAGTACGAGCAGTACTTC. Its protein is CSARLEYEQYF.

This chain links TRBV7-2 with TRBJ2-2; 11 bases are a match to TRBD1. The J segment lost 4 bases and the V segment lost 5 bases, leaving 3 bases of the junction unmatched. Germline V gives CDR1 SGHTA, CDR2 FQGNSA. The CDR3 totals 15 residues. The CDR3 coding sequence is TGTGCCAGCAGCGTGGACAGGGGGCGCACCGGGGAGCTGTTTTTT. As protein: CASSVDRGRTGELFF.

The chain carries TRBV5-5 and TRBJ1-5, with D hard to call. The CDR3 runs to 13 residues. The ends were cut back, 2 bases at V and 7 bases at J, with 10 bases in the middle. The germline CDR1 and CDR2 sequences are SGHKS and YYEKEE (reference sequence). This CDR3 is CASSFEREQPQHF. The CDR3 DNA is TGTGCCAGCAGCTTTGAGCGGGAACAGCCCCAGCATTTT.

V is TRBV6-5 and J is TRBJ1-1; D is perhaps TRBD1 (5 bases). V lost 0 bases to trimming and J lost 3 bases, with 14 bases between them. Germline values: CDR1 MNHEY, CDR2 SVGAGI. The CDR3 has 16 amino acids. The CDR3 region has the DNA TGTGCCAGCAGTTACTCGGGGGGTTTGGTGGACACTGAAGCTTTCTTT. This translates into CASSYSGGLVDTEAFF.

The J gene is TRBJ1-2, the V gene TRBV7-9; D is undetermined. In germline, CDR1 is SEHNR, CDR2 FQNEAQ (reference sequence). This CDR3 is 13 amino acids long. The germline V and J ends were trimmed by 5 bases and 6 bases, with 13 bases remaining between them. CDR3 sequence: CASSPAPVHGYTF. The CDR3 DNA sequence: TGTGCCAGCAGCCCCGCCCCGGTACATGGCTACACCTTC.

The rearrangement joins TRBV2 to TRBJ2-2, with 13 nucleotides matching TRBD2. Germline V CDR1 and CDR2: SNHLY, FYNNEI. V shed 4 bases and J 4 bases; nucleotides not matched to a gene: 9. CDR3 length: 18 residues. CDR3 DNA: TGTGCCAGCAGTGGATACCCGGGACTAGCGGGGTCCACCGGGGAGCTGTTTTTT. It is translated as CASSGYPGLAGSTGELFF.